The 21 T cell receptor beta chains presented below share a single source sample, sequenced in a study of blood T cell repertoires in COVID-19. Libraries were prepared by immunoSEQ multiplex PCR; TCRdb keeps only in-frame clonotypes and omits some of them. This table has around 270,000 clones, over 80% appearing once. The sequenced material came from peripheral blood. The receptors stem from a woman between 35 and 50 years old who had recovered from COVID-19.

This chain uses TRBV6-6 with TRBJ1-5, with a possible D match to TRBD1 (6 bases). The germline gives CDR1 MNHNY, CDR2 SVGAGI (reference sequence). V lost 2 bases and J lost 7, with 12 bases in between. CDR3 size: 14 residues. The CDR3 loop is CASSYQNRDQPQHF. The CDR3 DNA follows: TGTGCCAGCAGTTACCAAAACAGGGACCAGCCCCAGCATTTT.

V is TRBV7-9 and J is TRBJ2-1, with 12 bases identical to TRBD2. In germline, CDR1 is SEHNR, CDR2 FQNEAQ (reference sequence). The CDR3 totals 16 residues. Trimming cost V 4 bases and J 9 bases; bases outside gene matches: 10. Here the CDR3 reads CASSSSPSGGASEQFF. CDR3 sequence (DNA): TGTGCCAGCAGCTCGTCCCCTAGCGGGGGGGCCAGTGAGCAGTTCTTC.

V usage is TRBV6-1 and J usage is TRBJ2-5; 7 bases match TRBD2. The germline V gene has CDR1 MNHNS and CDR2 SASEGT. The V segment lost 1 base and the J segment 10 bases; nucleotides outside the gene matches: 6. The CDR3 extends over 13 amino acids. The CDR3 spells CASSEERGSLQYF. As DNA, the CDR3 is TGTGCCAGCAGTGAAGAGCGGGGATCCCTCCAGTACTTC.

This clone was recorded a few times. The V gene is TRBV18, the J gene TRBJ1-5; D remains unclear. This CDR3 is built from 16 residues. The V end lost 0 bases, the J end lost 5 bases, and 14 bases lay between the germline ends. Germline assignment: CDR1 KGHSH and CDR2 LQKENI. In DNA form, the CDR3 reads TGTGCCAGCTCACCACCATCCACCCAGCGGCATCAGCCCCAGCATTTT. This codes for CASSPPSTQRHQPQHF.

V usage is TRBV30 and J usage is TRBJ2-1; maybe TRBD2 (6 bases). Trimming shortened V by 5 bases and J by 1 base, and 9 bases separated the two germline ends. The CDR3 covers 13 residues. Per germline, CDR1 GTSNPN and CDR2 SVGIG (reference sequence). The DNA of the CDR3 is TGTGCCTGGCGGGGGAGGTCCTACAATGAGCAGTTCTTC. This codes for CAWRGRSYNEQFF. Using reference TRBV30 and TRBJ2-1 for the parts outside the CDR3, the full variable domain is SQTIHQWPATLVQPVGSPLSLECTVEGTSNPNLYWYRQAAGRGLQLLFYSVGIGQISSEVPQNLSASRPQDRQFILSSKKLLLSDSGFYLCAWRGRSYNEQFFGPGTRLTVL.

The V call is TRBV13, the J call TRBJ1-1; 8 nucleotides line up with TRBD1. This CDR3 is built from 15 residues. The germline V gene has CDR1 PRHDT and CDR2 FYEKMQ (reference sequence). V trimming: 5 bases; J trimming: 4 bases; junction bases outside the gene matches: 9. Written as DNA, the CDR3 is TGTGCCAGCAGCATCGGACAGGGTAGTACCACTGAAGCTTTCTTT. It encodes CASSIGQGSTTEAFF.

The chain carries TRBV5-1 and TRBJ2-7; D ambiguous. Deletions cut 0 bases from V and 2 bases from J, with 15 bases between. This CDR3 spans 16 amino acids. Germline values: CDR1 SGHRS, CDR2 YFSETQ. In nucleotides, the CDR3 is TGCGCCAGCAGCTTGGATCGGTACCTCCCTCCCTACGAGCAGTACTTC. Translating gives CASSLDRYLPPYEQYF.

The V and J genes are TRBV24-1 and TRBJ2-3, with TRBD1 matching 7 bases. The CDR3 is 16 amino acids. Looked up from germline, CDR1 is KGHDR and CDR2 is SFDVKD. V trimming: 1 base; J trimming: 6 bases; junction bases outside the gene matches: 9. CDR3 region: CATSDFRQGVVDTQYF. The CDR3 coding sequence is TGTGCCACCAGTGATTTTCGCCAGGGGGTAGTGGATACGCAGTATTTT.

This chain links TRBV29-1 with TRBJ2-3, with TRBD2 matching over 11 bases. V lost 5 bases to trimming and J lost 5 bases; unmatched junction nucleotides: 3. CDR1 SQVTM and CDR2 ANQGSEA come from the germline V gene. The length of the CDR3 is 13 residues. The CDR3 DNA sequence: TGCAGCGTTCGCGGGACTAGCGGAGATACGCAGTATTTT. It encodes CSVRGTSGDTQYF.

This chain connects TRBV5-1 to TRBJ1-1; 10 nucleotides align to TRBD1. The CDR3 consists of 15 residues. CDR1 SGHRS and CDR2 YFSETQ come from the germline V gene. V shed 4 bases and J 1 base; nucleotides not matched to a gene: 4. CDR3 sequence (DNA): TGCGCCAGCAGCCCCCGGACAGGGGGGAACACTGAAGCTTTCTTT. This translates into CASSPRTGGNTEAFF.

The chain joins TRBV14 to TRBJ1-2; a possible D gene is TRBD1 (6 bases). This CDR3 contains 12 residues. Trimming removed 8 bases from V and 2 bases from J, with 9 bases in between. CDR1 is SGHDN and CDR2 is FVKESK in the germline V gene. This CDR3 is CASSTGNYGYTF. DNA for the CDR3: TGTGCCAGCTCTACAGGGAACTATGGCTACACCTTC. The variable domain in full, completed from reference TRBV14 and TRBJ1-2, reads EAGVTQFPSHSVIEKGQTVTLRCDPISGHDNLYWYRRVMGKEIKFLLHFVKESKQDESGMPNNRFLAERTGGTYSTLKVQPAELEDSGVYFCASSTGNYGYTFGSGTRLTVV.

This clone was seen more than once but under ten times. The chain recombines TRBV3-1 (or the pseudogene TRBV3-2) with TRBJ2-5, with 16 bases matching TRBD2. The length of the CDR3 is 18 residues. The germline V gene has CDR1 LGHDT and CDR2 YNNKEL (reference sequence). With V trimmed by 4 bases and J by 5 bases, 10 bases remained unmatched. The CDR3 here is CASSRPPGTSGGGETQYF. For the CDR3, the DNA is TGTGCCAGCAGCCGCCCGCCCGGGACTAGCGGGGGGGGTGAGACCCAGTACTTC.

V and J are TRBV7-3 and TRBJ2-3; D might be TRBD2 (6 bases). V was pared by 5 bases and J by 1 base, with 13 bases between. This CDR3 spans 15 amino acids. Germline V gene sequence: CDR1 SGHTA, CDR2 FQGTGA. Here the CDR3 reads CASSRGGRGTDTQYF. The CDR3 region has the DNA TGTGCCAGCAGCCGAGGAGGGCGGGGCACAGATACGCAGTATTTT.

This rearrangement joins TRBV30 to TRBJ2-2; 8 nucleotides line up with TRBD1. Germline-derived CDR1 and CDR2 are GTSNPN and SVGIG (reference sequence). The CDR3 covers 14 residues. With V trimmed by 3 bases and J by 5 bases, 5 bases remained unmatched. CDR3 sequence (DNA): TGTGCCTGGAGAGGACAGGGAAGGACCGGGGAGCTGTTTTTT. Amino acids: CAWRGQGRTGELFF.

The chain joins TRBV28 to TRBJ2-3; TRBD2 aligns across 9 bases. The length of the CDR3 is 16 residues. The germline CDR1 and CDR2 sequences are MDHEN and SYDVKM. Trimming cost V 6 bases and J 0 bases; bases outside gene matches: 7. The CDR3 spells CASSVPSGASTDTQYF. The DNA of the CDR3 is TGTGCCAGCAGCGTACCTAGCGGGGCTAGCACAGATACGCAGTATTTT.

This chain uses TRBV5-1 with TRBJ1-1; tentative D call: TRBD1 (6 bases). The CDR3 sequence is 14 residues long. The germline CDR1 and CDR2 sequences are SGHRS and YFSETQ. The V end lost 3 bases, the J end lost 4 bases, and 13 bases lay between the germline ends. The CDR3 is CASSSGTRGTEAFF. In DNA form, the CDR3 reads TGCGCCAGCAGCTCAGGGACACGGGGCACTGAAGCTTTCTTT. The full variable domain, its missing parts supplied by reference TRBV5-1 and TRBJ1-1, is KAGVTQTPRYLIKTRGQQVTLSCSPISGHRSVSWYQQTPGQGLQFLFEYFSETQRNKGNFPGRFSGRQFSNSRSEMNVSTLELGDSALYLCASSSGTRGTEAFFGQGTRLTVV.

This rearrangement joins TRBV7-9 to TRBJ2-7; 10 nucleotides align to TRBD1. Germline loops: CDR1 SEHNR, CDR2 FQNEAQ (reference sequence). V lost 5 bases, J lost 13 bases, and 17 bases stayed unmatched. This CDR3 is 15 amino acids long. The CDR3 DNA follows: TGTGCCAGCAGCCCCCGGGACAGGGGTATAATCGGACTATACTTC. Translating gives CASSPRDRGIIGLYF.

The genes are TRBV11-3 and TRBJ1-2; possibly TRBD1 for D (6 bases). This CDR3 region has 14 residues. The V gene's germline CDR1 is SGHNT and CDR2 YENEEA. V was trimmed by 0 bases and J by 3 bases, leaving 8 bases between them. The CDR3 region is CASSLEAGDYGYTF. As DNA, the CDR3 is TGTGCCAGCAGCTTAGAAGCAGGGGACTATGGCTACACCTTC.

The V call is TRBV12-3 or TRBV12-4, the J call TRBJ2-7; 8 bases are a match to TRBD1. V shed 6 bases, J shed 4 bases, and the junction held 5 bases outside the gene matches. There are 13 residues in the CDR3. CDR3 DNA: TGTGCCAGCAGGGGGGACAGGTCTTACGAGCAGTACTTC. Translating gives CASRGDRSYEQYF.

With regard to this clone: The same CDR3 also results from other DNA sequences found in this sample. V is TRBV3-1 (or the pseudogene TRBV3-2) and J is TRBJ2-3; 7 bases are a match to TRBD1. V gave up 4 bases and J gave up 1 base; unmatched junction bases: 2. In germline, CDR1 is LGHDT, CDR2 YNNKEL (reference sequence). The CDR3 has 14 residues. CDR3 amino acids: CASSPDRGTDTQYF. The CDR3, as DNA: TGTGCCAGCAGCCCCGACAGGGGCACAGATACGCAGTATTTT.

This clone came up a few times. CDR3 nucleotide sequence: TGTGCCAGCAGACTAGCGAGATACAATGAGCAGTTCTTC. Amino acid sequence: CASRLARYNEQFF. The genes are TRBV2 and TRBJ2-1; 7 bases are a match to TRBD2. CDR1 and CDR2 from the germline V gene are SNHLY and FYNNEI. The trim removed 6 bases at V and 4 bases at J, leaving 3 bases unmatched. This CDR3 comprises 13 residues. The variable domain in full, with the rest retrieved from reference TRBV2 and TRBJ2-1, is EPEVTQTPSHQVTQMGQEVILRCVPISNHLYFYWYRQILGQKVEFLVSFYNNEISEKSEIFDDQFSVERPDGSNFTLKIRSTKLEDSAMYFCASRLARYNEQFFGPGTRLTVL.